This T cell receptor (beta chain) came from a study of T and B cells in COVID-19 patients. Study results and limitations: No sequencing was yet done of CD4+, regulatory or CD8+ subsets, or of SARS-CoV-2-responsive or tetramer+ sorted cells.

Germline lookup yields CDR1 MNHEY and CDR2 SVGAGI. J was trimmed by 6 bases and V by 1 base; bases with no gene match: 6. This CDR3 region has 14 residues. This clonotype is termed medium-sized (0.01 to 0.1%). Its antigen is undetermined. Blood genomic DNA input for TRB amplification was about 240-550 ng. TRB rearrangements were amplified by multiplex PCR with BIOMED2 TRB-A/B primers. TCRdb independently ran MiXCR on the multiplex PCR reads; one entry per CDR3 protein. Of about 8,000 distinct CDR3 sequences detected, approximately 24% appear once; the ten largest clones hold under 20%. Input material: blood. The sequence was collected from a human donor with active COVID-19. The chain uses TRBV6-5 and TRBJ2-7, with 7 nucleotides matching TRBD1. CDR3 protein: CASSYWGQLGEQYF. The CDR3 DNA sequence: TGTGCCAGCAGTTACTGGGGACAGCTGGGCGAGCAGTACTTC.